This record looks at one T cell receptor (beta chain) sequence and its context. J gave up 5 bases and V 6 bases, and 15 bases lay outside the gene matches. The CDR3 consists of 17 residues. Looked up from germline, CDR1 is LGHDT and CDR2 is YNNKEL (reference sequence). The sample belongs to a study of blood T cell repertoires in COVID-19. Authors' analysis steps: Nucleated cell counts were estimated from reference gene primer amplification. Some clones are missing from TCRdb's copy, which holds only in-frame ones; the method was immunoSEQ multiplex PCR. The D gene and trimming were derived from the DNA, and the V and J assignments and clone size from that table. The top ten hold 15% to 20% of the sample, which has 150,000 to 200,000 clones, about nine tenths seen once.

The receptor was derived from a man between 60 and 70 years old with active or convalescent COVID-19. The J gene is TRBJ2-5, the V gene TRBV3-1 (or the pseudogene TRBV3-2); 10 bases line up with TRBD2. Sample: peripheral blood. CDR3 in DNA: TGTGCCAGCAGTTCAGGCACTAGCGGGACAGCGAGGGAGACCCAGTACTTC. It specifies CASSSGTSGTARETQYF.